Sequencing of this T cell receptor beta chain was carried out in a study of vaccination and CD4 T cells after COVID-19. For the study at large: Timing of post-vaccine sample collection was a median 72 days after dose two, with a range of 14 to 241. Study-level points and caveats: In convalescent patients, a median approximately 86% of reactive clones appeared only post-vaccination.

This sample's treatment: roughly 10-day PBMC culture with coronavirus spike peptide pools or control peptides (ViraFEST assay). The CDR3 is 15 residues long. Germline lookup yields CDR1 SGHTA and CDR2 FQGTGA. V lost 5 bases, J lost 2 bases, and 14 bases lay in between. With the Oncomine TCR Beta short-read assay, DNA from cultured CD4+ T cells was sequenced. Genomic DNA extraction was carried out from cultured CD4+ T cells. TCRdb re-called the PCR reads with MiXCR, one entry per CDR3 protein. The sample includes around 14,000 distinct CDR3 sequences, approximately 47% of them seen just once. About this clonotype itself: Its specificity is not known.

The V gene is TRBV7-3, the J gene TRBJ2-3, with D perhaps matching TRBD2 (6 bases). The sample comprised CD4+ T cells from blood, cultured in vitro. The sequence was obtained from a human donor who had recovered from COVID-19. CDR3 sequence: CASSATGGPTDTQYF. CDR3 coding DNA: TGTGCCAGCAGCGCTACCGGGGGTCCCACAGATACGCAGTATTTT. The full variable domain, with the rest looked up from reference TRBV7-3 and TRBJ2-3, is GAGVSQTPSNKVTEKGKYVELRCDPISGHTALYWYRQSLGQGPEFLIYFQGTGAADDSGLPNDRFFAVRPEGSVSTLKIQRTERGDSAVYLCASSATGGPTDTQYFGPGTRLTVL.